This TCR beta chain was recorded in a study of blood T cells in healthy people across ages. Points from the study as a whole: Strong correlation was found linking TCR beta diversity to naive T cell percentage. The study could not conclusively compare naive and antigen-experienced cells, given its unsorted PBMCs.

This CDR3 is 16 amino acids long. In this sample, this clonotype turned up a few times. Its matching antigen is unknown. A second about 6 to 11 cycle PCR used barcoded and J-beta primers. TCRdb passed the 5' RACE reads through MiXCR, listing each CDR3 protein once. Seen here are 800,000 or so distinct CDR3 sequences, 20% to 30% observed once, and the top ten hold 3% to 4%. These data were also filed under a second study, of T cells of mothers and their children. That paper adds: Three healthy Caucasian mothers, along with their six children, served as the donors.

Sequenced sample: blood. This chain joins TRBV12-3 or TRBV12-4 and TRBJ2-1, with D possibly being TRBD1 (7 bases). The end of the DNA fits TRBJ2-5 better, so the J call may be wrong. The source is a boy between 5 and 17 years old in good health. CDR3 region: CASSSGGQPGGETQYF. For the CDR3, the DNA is TGTGCCAGCAGTTCCGGTGGACAGCCAGGGGGGGAGACCCAGTACTTC.